Sequencing of this T cell receptor (beta chain) was carried out in a study of T cells in Graves' hyperthyroidism and ophthalmopathy (dated by TCRdb to the late 2010s). With respect to the entire study: Peripheral blood was sampled at the time of initial diagnosis, prior to any treatment. After sampling, hyperthyroidism patients received methimazole starting at 30 mg daily, and ophthalmopathy patients received high-dose intravenous methylprednisolone. In six Graves' hyperthyroidism patients, the study also compared T-cell repertoires from thyroid tissue with T-cell repertoires from blood. Prospective prediction of ophthalmopathy was tested in an independent validation cohort consisting of roughly 19 hyperthyroidism patients and approximately 16 patients who later progressed to ophthalmopathy. To identify distinguishing TCR V-J signatures, a discovery cohort of 100 or so patients was used, comprising 40 to 45 with Graves' ophthalmopathy and roughly 60 with stable Graves' hyperthyroidism. TCR Vbeta CDR3 sequencing of 140 or so peripheral blood samples (43 ophthalmopathy, about 80 hyperthyroidism and approximately 17 progressor patients) is reported in the paper. The 100 discovery patients were divided at random into training and test sets in a 7:3 ratio.

There are a few counts of this clonotype. The target of this receptor is not known. Base qualities are not provided; no much larger clone lies one nucleotide away. Overall study results and their limits: No statistical method was used to set the sample size in advance, and investigators knew the group allocation. A 13 V-J signature model separated ophthalmopathy from stable hyperthyroidism, with roughly 88% sensitivity and about 81% specificity in cross-validation and 80%/75% in testing. Most expanded thyroid clonotypes (frequency above 0.001) were also found in blood, which suggests that blood repertoires may mirror thyroid immune responses. In validation, the model predicted progression to ophthalmopathy with around 71% sensitivity and less than 75% specificity, a median of around six months before onset.

CDR1 and CDR2 are read off the germline V gene as SGHRS and YFSETQ. V has 4 bases trimmed and J has 5 bases trimmed; junction bases matching no gene number 7. The CDR3 measures 15 amino acids from cysteine to phenylalanine. Solely the CDR3 DNA is kept, with 45 bases framed from the first base. Stable Graves' hyperthyroidism was defined as the absence of progression to ophthalmopathy over 18 months of follow-up. Hyperthyroidism patients were aged 18 to 65 years and newly diagnosed, with disease duration of less than 2 months. Any patient with an uncontrolled infection, another autoimmune disease, pregnancy or lactation was excluded. Diagnoses were based on clinical symptoms, serum thyroxine and TRAb, thyroid ultrasound and orbital computed tomography. PBMCs were separated from roughly 10 ml of fresh peripheral blood using Ficoll-Paque density gradient centrifugation. Total RNA was extracted with Trizol reagent, and quality was checked on an Agilent 2100 Bioanalyzer.

Amplification of TCR beta CDR3 regions was carried out from RNA transcripts. The TCR CDR3 was subjected to a first round of RT-PCR using the HTBI primer set and the Qiagen OneStep RT-PCR kit. A second multiplex PCR round built the libraries, followed by size selection and purification. Paired-end sequencing of the libraries was performed with 100 bp reads on an Illumina HiSeq2000. Per the source publication's procedure: SOAPnuke was used to process the raw data, throwing out any read that contained adapters or uncalled bases, had a mean Phred below 15, or lacked an exact constant-primer or identifier match. COPE v1.2.5 was used to merge high-quality paired reads, and clonotypes were defined as unique nucleotide sequences. Clonotypes were aligned to IMGT TRBV, TRBD and TRBJ reference segments using MiTCR v1.1. The analysis was restricted to V-J combinations with a frequency above 0.0001, which together covered over 99% of the repertoires. The TCS score was defined as F50 (clonal expansion) divided by E x V (chaos), with BLOSUM62-based TCRdist calculated between CDR3 peptides within each V-J. Welch's t-statistics and random forest reduced roughly 530 V-J features to roughly 13, which were used in a naive Bayes classifier (R e1071). TCRdb reanalyzed the raw reads on its own, using fastp at Q25 for trimming and MiXCR for clone calling, and kept in-frame beta chains. Rows matching on CDR3 protein sequence are summarized as one entry with the most common DNA and genes. These V and J calls derive from TCRdb rather than the authors' analysis. Recorded for this sample are 450,000 to 600,000 distinct CDR3 sequences; 14% of them occurred a single time. The ten biggest clones cover around 13% of the sample.

This TCR came from a woman aged 40 to 50 with Graves' hyperthyroidism. The rearranged chain carries TRBV5-1 and TRBJ2-7; TRBD2 agrees with 12 junctional bases. Sequenced material: blood. The nucleotide sequence reads as follows: TGCGCCAGCAGCCTGGAGACTAGCGGGAGAGACGAGCAGTACTTC. Translated, it reads CASSLETSGRDEQYF.